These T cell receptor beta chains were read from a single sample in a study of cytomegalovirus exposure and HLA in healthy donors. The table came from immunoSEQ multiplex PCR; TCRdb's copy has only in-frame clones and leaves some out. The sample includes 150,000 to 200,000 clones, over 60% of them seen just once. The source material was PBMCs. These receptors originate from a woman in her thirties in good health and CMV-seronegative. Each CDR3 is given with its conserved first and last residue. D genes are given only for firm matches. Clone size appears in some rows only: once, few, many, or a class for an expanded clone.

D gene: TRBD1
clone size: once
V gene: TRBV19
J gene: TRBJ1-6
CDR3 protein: CASAGGGNSPLHF
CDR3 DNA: TGTGCCAGTGCAGGGGGTGGAAATTCACCCCTCCACTTT

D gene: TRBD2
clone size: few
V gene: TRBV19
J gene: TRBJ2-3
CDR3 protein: CATGLAGITDTQYF
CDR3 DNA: TGTGCCACCGGACTAGCGGGAATCACAGATACGCAGTATTTT

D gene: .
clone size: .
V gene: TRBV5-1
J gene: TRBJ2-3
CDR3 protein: CASSSRTDFTDTQYF
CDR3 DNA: TGCGCCAGCAGCTCTAGGACAGACTTCACAGATACGCAGTATTTT

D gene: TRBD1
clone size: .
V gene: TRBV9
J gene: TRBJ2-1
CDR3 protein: CASSAQTGLDEQFF
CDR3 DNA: TGTGCCAGCAGCGCCCAGACAGGGCTCGATGAGCAGTTCTTC

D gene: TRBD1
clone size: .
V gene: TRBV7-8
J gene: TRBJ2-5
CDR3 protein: CASSSRRTGGAGAGETQYF
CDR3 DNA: TGTGCCAGCAGCTCGCGGAGGACAGGGGGCGCAGGTGCAGGCGAGACCCAGTACTTC

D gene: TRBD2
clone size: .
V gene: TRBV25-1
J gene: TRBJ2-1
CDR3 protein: CASSEYRLAGFSYNEQFF
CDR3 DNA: TGTGCCAGCAGTGAATATCGGCTAGCGGGGTTTTCGTACAATGAGCAGTTCTTC

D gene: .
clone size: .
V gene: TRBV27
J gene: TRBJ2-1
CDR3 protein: CASSARVFWWYNEQFF
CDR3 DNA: TGTGCCAGCAGTGCCAGGGTATTTTGGTGGTACAATGAGCAGTTCTTC

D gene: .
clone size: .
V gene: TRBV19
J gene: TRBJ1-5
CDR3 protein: CASSYSVMDTHQPQHF
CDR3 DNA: TGTGCCAGTAGTTACTCAGTGATGGACACACATCAGCCCCAGCATTTT

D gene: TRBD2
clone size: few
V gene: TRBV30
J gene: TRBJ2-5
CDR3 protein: CAGQSGRSFLKTQYF
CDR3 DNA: TGTGCCGGTCAAAGCGGGAGGTCCTTTCTGAAGACCCAGTACTTC

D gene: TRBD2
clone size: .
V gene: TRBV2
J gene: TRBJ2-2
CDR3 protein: CASSQGYGGAMTGELFF
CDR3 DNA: TGTGCCAGCAGTCAGGGGTACGGGGGGGCGATGACCGGGGAGCTGTTTTTT

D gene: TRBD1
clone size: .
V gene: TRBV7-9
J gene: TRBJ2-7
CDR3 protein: CASSLTVGTGIYEQYF
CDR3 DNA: TGTGCCAGCAGCTTAACTGTTGGGACAGGGATTTACGAGCAGTACTTC

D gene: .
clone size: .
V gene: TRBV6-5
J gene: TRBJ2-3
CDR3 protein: CASSLRGSTDTQYF
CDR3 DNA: TGTGCCAGCAGCTTACGGGGGAGCACAGATACGCAGTATTTT

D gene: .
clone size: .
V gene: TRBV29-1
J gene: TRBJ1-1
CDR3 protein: CSVARTEWATEAFF
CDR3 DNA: TGCAGCGTGGCACGGACAGAATGGGCCACTGAAGCTTTCTTT

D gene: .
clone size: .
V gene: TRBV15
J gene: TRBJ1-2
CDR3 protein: CATSRERGDYGYTF
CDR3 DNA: TGTGCCACCAGCAGAGAGCGGGGAGACTATGGCTACACCTTC

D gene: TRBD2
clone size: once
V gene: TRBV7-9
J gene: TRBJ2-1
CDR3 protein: CASSLSLAGSNEQFF
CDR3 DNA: TGTGCCAGCAGCTTATCCCTAGCGGGATCCAATGAGCAGTTCTTC

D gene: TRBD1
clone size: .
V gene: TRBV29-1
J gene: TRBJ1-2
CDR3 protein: CSGRDRTTNYGYTF
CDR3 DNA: TGCAGCGGCCGGGACAGAACAACTAACTATGGCTACACCTTC

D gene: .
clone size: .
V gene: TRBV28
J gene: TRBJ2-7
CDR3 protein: CASSPQQGGEQYF
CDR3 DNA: TGTGCCAGCAGTCCCCAACAGGGTGGCGAGCAGTACTTC

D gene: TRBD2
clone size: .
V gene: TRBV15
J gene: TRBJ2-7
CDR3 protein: CATSRVKSGKYEQYF
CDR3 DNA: TGTGCCACCAGCAGAGTAAAGAGCGGGAAATACGAGCAGTACTTC

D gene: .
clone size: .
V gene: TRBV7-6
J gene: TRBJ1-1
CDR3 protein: CASRNFMDTNNTEAFF
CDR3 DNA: TGTGCCAGCCGCAATTTCATGGACACGAATAACACTGAAGCTTTCTTT

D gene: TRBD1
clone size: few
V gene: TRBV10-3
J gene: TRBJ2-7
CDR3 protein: CAISEDRGDGYEQYF
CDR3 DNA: TGTGCCATCAGTGAGGACAGGGGTGATGGGTACGAGCAGTACTTC

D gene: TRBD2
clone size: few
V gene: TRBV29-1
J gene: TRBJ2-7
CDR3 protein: CSVETRDYSYEQYF
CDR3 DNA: TGCAGCGTTGAGACAAGGGACTACTCCTACGAGCAGTACTTC

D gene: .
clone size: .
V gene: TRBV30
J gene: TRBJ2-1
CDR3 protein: CAWGQNNEQFF
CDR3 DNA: TGTGCCTGGGGACAAAACAATGAGCAGTTCTTC

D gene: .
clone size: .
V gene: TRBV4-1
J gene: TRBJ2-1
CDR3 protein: CASSQVEADYREQFF
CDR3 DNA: TGCGCCAGCAGCCAAGTAGAAGCGGACTACCGTGAGCAGTTCTTC

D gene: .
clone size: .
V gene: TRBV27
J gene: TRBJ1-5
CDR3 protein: CASSLAASNQPQHF
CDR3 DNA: TGTGCCAGCAGTTTAGCGGCCAGCAATCAGCCCCAGCATTTT

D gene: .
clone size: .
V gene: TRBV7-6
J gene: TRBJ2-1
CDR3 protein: CASSDVRGYNEQFF
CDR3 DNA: TGTGCCAGCAGCGACGTCCGGGGGTACAATGAGCAGTTCTTC

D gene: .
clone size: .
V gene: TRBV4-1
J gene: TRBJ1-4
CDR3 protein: CASTKGQMATNEKLFF
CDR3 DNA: TGCGCCAGCACTAAAGGACAGATGGCAACTAATGAAAAACTGTTTTTT